These 8 T cell receptor beta chains originate from one sample sequenced in a study of cytomegalovirus exposure and HLA in healthy donors. With 60 Vbeta and 13 Jbeta primers, the PCR was carried out. The assay was immunoSEQ multiplex PCR, and TCRdb's table has in-frame clones only and misses some. The sample has approximately 120,000 clones, around 74% seen once. The sequenced material came from PBMCs. These receptors were collected from a man aged 25 to 40 in good health and CMV-seronegative.

The chain uses TRBV7-3 and TRBJ2-5, with a possible D match to TRBD2 (5 bases). V was pared by 3 bases and J by 2 bases, with 7 bases between. Germline CDR1 SGHTA, CDR2 FQGTGA. The CDR3 is 13 residues long. CDR3 coding DNA: TGTGCCAGCAGCTTGGACTCACAAGAGACCCAGTACTTC. Translation gives CASSLDSQETQYF.

This rearrangement joins TRBV28 to TRBJ2-2; perhaps TRBD2 as D (5 bases). Trimming took 2 bases from V and 6 from J, leaving 10 bases between them. The CDR3 consists of 14 residues. Germline-derived CDR1 and CDR2 are MDHEN and SYDVKM. The CDR3 nucleotides are TGTGCCAGCAGTTTACCGAGGGCGGCCGGGGAGCTGTTTTTT. This translates into CASSLPRAAGELFF.

There are a few counts of this clone. The genes are TRBV18 and TRBJ1-6; 10 bases align to TRBD1. V lost 2 bases to trimming and J lost 10 bases; unmatched junction nucleotides: 14. The CDR3 is 18 residues long. Germline assignment: CDR1 KGHSH and CDR2 LQKENI. The CDR3 DNA reads TGTGCCAGCTCACCATCGGGACAGGGGCCCGGTATGCGATCACCCCTCCACTTT. Its protein product is CASSPSGQGPGMRSPLHF.

The V gene is TRBV9, the J gene TRBJ2-5; D unresolved. Germline V lookup: CDR1 SGDLS, CDR2 YYNGEE. The CDR3 totals 15 residues. Trimming pared 0 bases from V and 4 bases from J, leaving 13 bases between. CDR3 DNA: TGTGCCAGCAGCGTAGCTGTCGGGTTGGGAGAGACCCAGTACTTC. Protein: CASSVAVGLGETQYF.

The CDR3 DNA sequence: TGTGCCAGCAGGGACAGGGAGACAGATACGCAGTATTTT. This codes for CASRDRETDTQYF. The chain employs TRBV19 and TRBJ2-3; 9 nucleotides align to TRBD1. Losses at the gene ends were 9 bases for V and 3 bases for J; bases not matched to a gene: 4. CDR3 length: 13 residues. CDR1 is LNHDA and CDR2 is SQIVND in the germline V gene (reference sequence).

The chain joins TRBV5-8 to TRBJ1-5; a weak D match, TRBD1 (6 bases). Trimming stripped 2 bases from V and 5 bases from J, with 14 bases between. Germline V lookup: CDR1 SGHTS, CDR2 YDEGEE. CDR3 length equals 15 residues. The chain's CDR3 is CASSLWGGRDQPQHF. The CDR3 DNA is TGTGCCAGCAGCTTATGGGGGGGCCGGGATCAGCCCCAGCATTTT.

The chain uses TRBV7-3 and TRBJ2-6, with 9 bases lining up with TRBD1. Germline CDR1 SGHTA, CDR2 FQGTGA. The V and J ends lost 1 base and 2 bases, in that order; junction bases with no gene match: 0. The CDR3 runs 16 residues. CDR3 sequence reads: CASSLRQGAGANVLTF. The CDR3 DNA reads TGTGCCAGCAGCTTAAGACAGGGGGCTGGGGCCAACGTCCTGACTTTC.

The J gene is TRBJ2-7, the V gene TRBV11-2, with a weak D call TRBD1 (6 bases). Germline CDR1 and CDR2: SGHAT and FQNNGV. Trimming took 0 bases from V and 6 from J, leaving 15 bases between them. The length of the CDR3 is 15 residues. The CDR3: CASSLEPGEGGEQYF. The CDR3 region has the DNA TGTGCCAGCAGCTTAGAGCCAGGGGAAGGAGGCGAGCAGTACTTC. The whole variable domain, remainder taken from reference TRBV11-2 and TRBJ2-7, is EAGVAQSPRYKIIEKRQSVAFWCNPISGHATLYWYQQILGQGPKLLIQFQNNGVVDDSQLPKDRFSAERLKGVDSTLKIQPAKLEDSAVYLCASSLEPGEGGEQYFGPGTRLTVT.